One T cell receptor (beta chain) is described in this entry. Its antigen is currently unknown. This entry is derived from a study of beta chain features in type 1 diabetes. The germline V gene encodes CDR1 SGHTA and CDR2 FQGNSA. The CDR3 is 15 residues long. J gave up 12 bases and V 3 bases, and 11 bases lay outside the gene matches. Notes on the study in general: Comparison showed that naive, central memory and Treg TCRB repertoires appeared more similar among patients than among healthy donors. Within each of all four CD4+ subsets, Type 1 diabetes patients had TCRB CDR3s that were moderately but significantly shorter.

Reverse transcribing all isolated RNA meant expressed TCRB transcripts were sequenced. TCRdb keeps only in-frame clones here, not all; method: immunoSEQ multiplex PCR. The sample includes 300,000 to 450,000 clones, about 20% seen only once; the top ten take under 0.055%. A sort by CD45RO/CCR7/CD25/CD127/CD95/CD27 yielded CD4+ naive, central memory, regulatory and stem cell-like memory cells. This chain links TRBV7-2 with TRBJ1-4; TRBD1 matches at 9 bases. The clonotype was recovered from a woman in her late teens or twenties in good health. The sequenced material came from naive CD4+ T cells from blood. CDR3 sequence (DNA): TGTGCCAGCAGCTTGAGCGGGACAGGGCCTTCGGAACTGTTTTTT. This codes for CASSLSGTGPSELFF.